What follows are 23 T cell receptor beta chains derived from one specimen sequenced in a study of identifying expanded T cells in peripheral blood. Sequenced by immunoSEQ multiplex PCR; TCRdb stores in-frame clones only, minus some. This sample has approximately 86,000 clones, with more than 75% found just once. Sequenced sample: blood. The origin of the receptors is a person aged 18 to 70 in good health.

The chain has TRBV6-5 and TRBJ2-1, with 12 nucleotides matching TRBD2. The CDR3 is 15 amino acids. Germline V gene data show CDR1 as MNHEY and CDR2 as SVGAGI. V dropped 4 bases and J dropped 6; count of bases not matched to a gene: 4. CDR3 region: CASSSLAGGPNEQFF. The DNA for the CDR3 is TGTGCCAGCAGTTCTCTAGCGGGGGGGCCCAATGAGCAGTTCTTC.

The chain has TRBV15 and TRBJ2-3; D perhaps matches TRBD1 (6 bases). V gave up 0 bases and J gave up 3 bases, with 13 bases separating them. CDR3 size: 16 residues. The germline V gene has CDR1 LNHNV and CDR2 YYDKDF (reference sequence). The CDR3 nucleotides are TGTGCCACCAGCAGAGACGGTGGGACATCTACAGATACGCAGTATTTT. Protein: CATSRDGGTSTDTQYF.

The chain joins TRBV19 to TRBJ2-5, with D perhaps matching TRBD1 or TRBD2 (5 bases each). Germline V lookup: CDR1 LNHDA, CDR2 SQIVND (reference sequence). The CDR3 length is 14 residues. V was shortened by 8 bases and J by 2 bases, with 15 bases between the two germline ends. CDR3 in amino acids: CASASRDVQETQYF. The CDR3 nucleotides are TGTGCCAGTGCGTCCCGGGACGTACAAGAGACCCAGTACTTC.

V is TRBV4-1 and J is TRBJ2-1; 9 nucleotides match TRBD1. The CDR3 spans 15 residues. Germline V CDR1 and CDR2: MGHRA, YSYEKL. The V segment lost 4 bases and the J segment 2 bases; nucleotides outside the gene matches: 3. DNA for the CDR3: TGCGCCAGCAGCCTTTGGACAGGGGCCTACAATGAGCAGTTCTTC. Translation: CASSLWTGAYNEQFF.

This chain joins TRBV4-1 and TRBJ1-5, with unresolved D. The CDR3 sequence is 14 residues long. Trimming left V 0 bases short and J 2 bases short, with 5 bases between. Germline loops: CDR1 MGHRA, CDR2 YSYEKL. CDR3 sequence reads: CASSQDPGNQPQHF. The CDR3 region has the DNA TGCGCCAGCAGCCAAGATCCAGGCAATCAGCCCCAGCATTTT.

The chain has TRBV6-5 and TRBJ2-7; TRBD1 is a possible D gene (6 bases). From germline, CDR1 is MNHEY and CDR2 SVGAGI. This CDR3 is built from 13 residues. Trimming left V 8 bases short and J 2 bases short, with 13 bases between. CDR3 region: CASSRDKTYEQYF. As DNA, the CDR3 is TGTGCCAGCTCCCGGGACAAAACCTACGAGCAGTACTTC.

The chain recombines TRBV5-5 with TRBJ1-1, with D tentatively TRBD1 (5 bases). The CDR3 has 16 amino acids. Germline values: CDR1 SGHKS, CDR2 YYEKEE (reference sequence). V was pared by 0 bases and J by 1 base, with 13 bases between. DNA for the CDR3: TGTGCCAGCAGCTTGGGCATGGGGGGTGGGAACACTGAAGCTTTCTTT. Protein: CASSLGMGGGNTEAFF. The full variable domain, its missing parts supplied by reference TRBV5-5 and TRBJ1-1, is DAGVTQSPTHLIKTRGQQVTLRCSPISGHKSVSWYQQVLGQGPQFIFQYYEKEERGRGNFPDRFSARQFPNYSSELNVNALLLGDSALYLCASSLGMGGGNTEAFFGQGTRLTVV.

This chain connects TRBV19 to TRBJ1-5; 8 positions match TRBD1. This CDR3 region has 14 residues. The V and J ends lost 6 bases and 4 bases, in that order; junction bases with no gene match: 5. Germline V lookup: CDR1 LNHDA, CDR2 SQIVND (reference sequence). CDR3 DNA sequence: TGTGCCAGTAGCATGACAGGGGTTAATCAGCCCCAGCATTTT. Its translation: CASSMTGVNQPQHF.

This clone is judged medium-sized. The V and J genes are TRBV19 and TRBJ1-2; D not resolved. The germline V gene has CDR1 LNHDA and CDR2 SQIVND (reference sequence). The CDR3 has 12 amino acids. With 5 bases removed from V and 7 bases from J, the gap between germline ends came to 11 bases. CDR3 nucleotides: TGTGCCAGTAGTCTGCTGCGGGGTGGCTACACCTTC. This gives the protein CASSLLRGGYTF.

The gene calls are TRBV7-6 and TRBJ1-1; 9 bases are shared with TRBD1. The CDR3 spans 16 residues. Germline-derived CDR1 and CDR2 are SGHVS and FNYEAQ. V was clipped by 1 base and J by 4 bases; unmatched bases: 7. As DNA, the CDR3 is TGTGCCAGCAGCTTAGGGACAGGGGAGGATTTCACTGAAGCTTTCTTT. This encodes CASSLGTGEDFTEAFF.

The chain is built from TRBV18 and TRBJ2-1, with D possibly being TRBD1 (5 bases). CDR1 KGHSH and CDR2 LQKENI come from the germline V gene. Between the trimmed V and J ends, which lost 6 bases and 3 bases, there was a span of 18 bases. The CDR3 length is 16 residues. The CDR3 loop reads CASSYNRAQGYNEQFF. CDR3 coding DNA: TGTGCCAGCTCCTACAACCGGGCCCAGGGCTACAATGAGCAGTTCTTC.

In nucleotides, the CDR3 is TGTGCCATCAGTGTGGACAGGTTCGGCTACGAGCAGTACTTC. Its translation: CAISVDRFGYEQYF. The V and J genes are TRBV10-3 and TRBJ2-7, with 7 bases aligning to TRBD1. CDR3 length equals 14 residues. Germline V gene lookup returns CDR1 ENHRY and CDR2 SYGVKD. Germline trimming cut 4 bases from V and 3 bases from J; bases unmatched to any gene: 6.

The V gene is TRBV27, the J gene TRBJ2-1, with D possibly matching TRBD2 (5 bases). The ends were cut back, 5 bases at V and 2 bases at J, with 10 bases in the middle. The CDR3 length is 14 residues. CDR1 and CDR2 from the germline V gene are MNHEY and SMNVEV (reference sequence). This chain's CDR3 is CASSRGLAYNEQFF. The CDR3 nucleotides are TGTGCCAGCAGTCGAGGACTCGCCTACAATGAGCAGTTCTTC.

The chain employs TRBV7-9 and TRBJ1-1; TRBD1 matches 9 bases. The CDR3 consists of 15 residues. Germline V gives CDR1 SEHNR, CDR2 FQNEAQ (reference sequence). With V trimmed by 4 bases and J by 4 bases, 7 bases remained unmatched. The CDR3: CASSSYDRGSTEAFF. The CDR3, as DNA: TGTGCCAGCAGCTCATATGACAGGGGGAGCACTGAAGCTTTCTTT.

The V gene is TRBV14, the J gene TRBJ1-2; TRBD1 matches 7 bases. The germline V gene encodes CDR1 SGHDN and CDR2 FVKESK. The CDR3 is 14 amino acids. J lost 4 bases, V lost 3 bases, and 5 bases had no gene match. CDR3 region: CASSQPGQSYGYTF. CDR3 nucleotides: TGTGCCAGCAGCCAGCCGGGACAGAGCTATGGCTACACCTTC.

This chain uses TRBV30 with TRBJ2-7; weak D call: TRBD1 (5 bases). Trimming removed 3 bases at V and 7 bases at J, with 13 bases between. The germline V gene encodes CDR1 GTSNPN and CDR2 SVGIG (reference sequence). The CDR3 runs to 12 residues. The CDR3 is CAWRGPSWEQYF. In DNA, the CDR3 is TGTGCCTGGAGGGGGCCCTCGTGGGAGCAGTACTTC.

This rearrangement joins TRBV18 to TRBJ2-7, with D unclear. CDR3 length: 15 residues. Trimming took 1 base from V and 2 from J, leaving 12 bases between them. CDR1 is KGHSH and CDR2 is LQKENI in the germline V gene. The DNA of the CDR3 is TGTGCCAGCTCACCACGCTCAGGTCGACCCTACGAGCAGTACTTC. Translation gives CASSPRSGRPYEQYF.

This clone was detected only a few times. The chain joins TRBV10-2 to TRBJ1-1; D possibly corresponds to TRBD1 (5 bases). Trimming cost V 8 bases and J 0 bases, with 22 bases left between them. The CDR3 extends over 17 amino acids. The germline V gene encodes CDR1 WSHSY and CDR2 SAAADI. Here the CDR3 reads CASLPGTLGFMNTEAFF. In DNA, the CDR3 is TGCGCCAGCCTCCCCGGGACGCTGGGCTTCATGAACACTGAAGCTTTCTTT.

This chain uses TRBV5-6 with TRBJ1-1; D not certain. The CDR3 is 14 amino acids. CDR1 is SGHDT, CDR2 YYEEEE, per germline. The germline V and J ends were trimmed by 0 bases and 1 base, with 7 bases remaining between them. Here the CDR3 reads CASSLDGENTEAFF. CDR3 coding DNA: TGTGCCAGCAGCTTGGATGGCGAGAACACTGAAGCTTTCTTT.

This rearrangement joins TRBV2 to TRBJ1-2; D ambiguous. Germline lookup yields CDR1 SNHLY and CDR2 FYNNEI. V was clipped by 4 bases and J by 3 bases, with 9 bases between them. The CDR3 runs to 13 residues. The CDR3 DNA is TGTGCCAGCAGTGTGGAGGGAGACTATGGCTACACCTTC. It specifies CASSVEGDYGYTF.

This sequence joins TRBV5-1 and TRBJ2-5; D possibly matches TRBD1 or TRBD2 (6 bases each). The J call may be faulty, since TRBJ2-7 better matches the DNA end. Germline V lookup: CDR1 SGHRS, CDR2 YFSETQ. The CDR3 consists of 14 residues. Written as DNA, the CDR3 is TGCGCCAGCAGCTTGGAGGGGGGCCTTTACGAGCAGTACTTC. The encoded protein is CASSLEGGLYEQYF.

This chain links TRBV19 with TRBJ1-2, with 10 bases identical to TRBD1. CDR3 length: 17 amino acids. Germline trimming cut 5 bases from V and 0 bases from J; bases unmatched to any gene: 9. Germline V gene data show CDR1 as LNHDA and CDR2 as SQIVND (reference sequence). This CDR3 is CASSPRTGGATNYGYTF. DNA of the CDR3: TGTGCCAGTAGTCCCAGGACAGGGGGTGCAACTAACTATGGCTACACCTTC.

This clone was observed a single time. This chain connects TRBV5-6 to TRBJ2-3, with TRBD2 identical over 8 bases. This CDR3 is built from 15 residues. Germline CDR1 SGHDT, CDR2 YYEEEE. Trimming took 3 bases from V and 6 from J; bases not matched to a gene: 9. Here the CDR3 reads CASSYSGVGSDTQYF. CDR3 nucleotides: TGTGCCAGCAGCTATAGCGGGGTTGGCTCCGATACGCAGTATTTT.